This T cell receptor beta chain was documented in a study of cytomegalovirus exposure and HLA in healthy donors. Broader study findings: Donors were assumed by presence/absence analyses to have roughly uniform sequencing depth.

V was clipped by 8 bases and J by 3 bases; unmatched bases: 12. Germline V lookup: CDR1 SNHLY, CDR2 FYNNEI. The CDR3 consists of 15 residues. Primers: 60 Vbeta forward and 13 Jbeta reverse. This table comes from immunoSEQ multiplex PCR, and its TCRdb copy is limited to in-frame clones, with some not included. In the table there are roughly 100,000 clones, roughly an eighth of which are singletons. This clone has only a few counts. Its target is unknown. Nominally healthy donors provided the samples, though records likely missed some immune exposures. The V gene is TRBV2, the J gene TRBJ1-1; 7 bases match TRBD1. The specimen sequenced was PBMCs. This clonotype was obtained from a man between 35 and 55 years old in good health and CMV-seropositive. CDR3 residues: CASLGRGRVDTEAFF. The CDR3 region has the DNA TGTGCCAGCCTAGGAAGGGGGCGAGTGGACACTGAAGCTTTCTTT.